This T cell receptor (beta chain) comes out of a study of shared clonotypes between healthy human individuals. Across the study: CD4 naive and memory got three plates each, CD8 naive two, CD8 memory one.

TCRdb's table, derived via immunoSEQ multiplex PCR, lists solely in-frame clones and lacks some. The table includes hundreds of thousands of clones, 85% to 95% detected once. With 5 bases removed from V and 5 bases from J, the gap between germline ends came to 10 bases. The V gene's germline CDR1 is MNHEY and CDR2 SMNVEV (reference sequence). CDR3 length equals 13 residues. This clone came up once. Naive CD8 populations comprised CD45RO-negative cells positively selected for CCR7, excluding terminally differentiated effector memory CD45RA+ cells. The rearrangement uses TRBV27 and TRBJ2-1; D call uncertain. The sequencing sample was made of naive CD8+ T cells sorted from blood. This TCR was sampled from a woman aged 25 to 39 in good health. CDR3 region: CASSPRLNNEQFF. CDR3 DNA: TGTGCCAGCAGTCCTCGACTTAACAATGAGCAGTTCTTC.